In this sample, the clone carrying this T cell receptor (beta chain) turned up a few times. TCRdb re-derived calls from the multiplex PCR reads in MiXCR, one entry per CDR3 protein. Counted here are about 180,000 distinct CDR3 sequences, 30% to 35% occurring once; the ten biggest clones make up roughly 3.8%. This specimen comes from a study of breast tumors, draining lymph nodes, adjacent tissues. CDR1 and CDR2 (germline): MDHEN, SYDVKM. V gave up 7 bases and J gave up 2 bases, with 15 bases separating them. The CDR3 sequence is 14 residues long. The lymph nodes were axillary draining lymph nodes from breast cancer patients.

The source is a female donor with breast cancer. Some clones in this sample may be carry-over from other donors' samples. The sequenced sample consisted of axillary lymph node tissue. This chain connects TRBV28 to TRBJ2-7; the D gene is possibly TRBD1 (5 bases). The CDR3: CASTTGLSPYEQYF. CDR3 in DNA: TGTGCCAGCACCACAGGTCTGTCTCCCTACGAGCAGTACTTC.